What follows is one T cell receptor beta chain and its context. What it binds is unknown. The data belong to a study of shared clonotypes between healthy human individuals. It was into CD45RA+ naive and CD45RA-negative memory subsets that the CD4+ cells were split. Study-level results: Large sequencing depth failed to make sorted-subset sequencing complete, rarefaction showed.

TCRdb's table, derived via immunoSEQ multiplex PCR, lists solely in-frame clones and lacks some. Among some 980,000 clones listed, approximately 76% were seen once. Sequenced sample: memory CD4+ T cells sorted from blood. Described subset: CD45RA-negative fraction. This sequence originates from a young man in good health.

The CDR3 nucleotides are TGTGCCAGCAGCCCCGACATGAACACTGAAGCTTTCTTT. Encoded protein: CASSPDMNTEAFF. The rearrangement joins TRBV5-4 to TRBJ1-1; D gene uncertain. The CDR3 covers 13 residues. Germline CDR1 reads SGHNT; CDR2 reads YYREEE (reference sequence). Between the trimmed V and J ends, which lost 4 bases and 0 bases, there was a span of 7 bases.